A selection of T cell receptor beta chains follows, all from one sample in a study of neurological immune-mediated disorders. TCRdb analysed the 5' RACE reads with MiXCR anew, one entry per CDR3 protein. The table lists tens of thousands of distinct CDR3 sequences, roughly 5% of them singletons, with 7% to 9.5% in the top ten. Sequenced: CD4+ T cells from blood. These receptors all stem from a man between 18 and 35 years old in good health. Both conserved end residues are part of each CDR3. A D gene is named only where the DNA matches it firmly. Not every row has a clone size; where given, it reads once, few, many or a size class.

>TRBJ2-7|TRBV6-1|many|NA
TGTGCCAGCAGTGAGAAAAAGGGGCTATCCTACGAGCAGTACTTC
CASSEKKGLSYEQYF
>TRBJ1-2|TRBV7-9|many|NA
TGTGCCAGCAGCCCCAACTATGGACAGACAAACTATGGCTACACCTTC
CASSPNYGQTNYGYTF
>TRBJ2-3|TRBV6-4|many|NA
TGTGCCAGCAGTGATGGTCAGGGTAGCGGTACGCAGTATTTT
CASSDGQGSGTQYF
>TRBJ1-2|TRBV5-1|many|NA
TGCGCCAGCAGCGGGGACGTTCGGGGACTTGGCTACACCTTC
CASSGDVRGLGYTF
>TRBJ1-5|TRBV5-6|many|TRBD1
TGTGCCAGCAGCTCTAACCAGGGGGCGTCGGGCAATCAGCCCCAGCATTTT
CASSSNQGASGNQPQHF
>TRBJ1-1|TRBV5-1|many|TRBD1
TGCGCCAGCAGTTGGGACAGGGTGAACACTGAAGCTTTCTTT
CASSWDRVNTEAFF
>TRBJ1-1|TRBV29-1|many|TRBD1
TGCAGCGCCCGGACAGGTCTCGACACTGAAGCTTTCTTT
CSARTGLDTEAFF
>TRBJ2-5|TRBV7-2|many|NA
TGTGCCAGCAGCATACATTCACAGGGGACCCAGTACTTC
CASSIHSQGTQYF
>TRBJ2-7|TRBV20-1|few|TRBD1
TGCAGTGCTAGTTCAGGGGGCGCCTCTCGGGAGCAGTACTTC
CSASSGGASREQYF
>TRBJ2-1|TRBV4-1|many|TRBD1
TGCGCCAGCAGCCGAACAGGGGGCGCTTCCTACAATGAGCAGTTCTTC
CASSRTGGASYNEQFF
>TRBJ2-7|TRBV6-5|many|TRBD1
TGTGCCAGCAGTATAATTTCCGGGACAGCATACTACGAGCAGTACTTC
CASSIISGTAYYEQYF
>TRBJ1-1|TRBV6-6|many|NA
TGTGCCAGCGGAATCTCAGACCGGGGTGCTTTCTTT
CASGISDRGAFF
>TRBJ1-3|TRBV29-1|many|NA
TGCAGCGTGACGGAAGGGGCCACCATATATTTT
CSVTEGATIYF
>TRBJ1-1|TRBV27|many|NA
TGTGCCAGCAGTTTAAGGGTTGGGCGCACTGAAGCTTTCTTT
CASSLRVGRTEAFF
>TRBJ1-1|TRBV12-3/TRBV12-4|many|NA
TGTGCCAGCAGCCAAAGATCGGTTGAAGCTTTCTTT
CASSQRSVEAFF
>TRBJ1-2|TRBV19|NA|NA
TGTGCCAGTAATCTTGCGCAAACCAACTATGGCTACACCTTC
CASNLAQTNYGYTF
>TRBJ1-1|TRBV30|many|TRBD1
TGTGCCTGGAGTAGGAGCAGACAGGGGGGAACTGAAGCTTTCTTT
CAWSRSRQGGTEAFF
>TRBJ2-7|TRBV7-2|many|NA
TGTGCCAGCTGTGTATCCCCCGGGGCGGACGAGCAGTACTTC
CASCVSPGADEQYF
>TRBJ1-4|TRBV5-1|many|NA
TGCGCCAGCAGCTTGGCGGGAGGAAATGAAAAACTGTTTTTT
CASSLAGGNEKLFF
>TRBJ2-3|TRBV5-5|many|TRBD2
TGTGCCAGCAGCCGGGGGGGGTTCTCAGATACGCAGTATTTT
CASSRGGFSDTQYF
>TRBJ2-7|TRBV5-1|many|NA
TGCGCCAGCAGCGAAAGGGACCTTCGGTACGAGCAGTACTTC
CASSERDLRYEQYF
>TRBJ2-1|TRBV3-1|medium-sized|TRBD1
TGTGCCAGCAGCCTTGGACAGGGAGGCGATGAGCAGTTCTTC
CASSLGQGGDEQFF
>TRBJ2-2|TRBV7-9|many|TRBD1
TGTGCCAGCAGCACACGACAGGGGGCAAGATCGAACACCGGGGAGCTGTTTTTT
CASSTRQGARSNTGELFF
>TRBJ1-1|TRBV2|many|NA
TGTGCCAGCAGTTACCCAGGGACCACTGAAGCTTTCTTT
CASSYPGTTEAFF
>TRBJ1-1|TRBV2|many|NA
TGTGCCAGCAGTGATAGGCCGGGAGGCGAAGCTTTCTTT
CASSDRPGGEAFF
>TRBJ2-3|TRBV5-6|many|NA
TGTGCCAGCAGCTTTTTAGGCAGCACAGATACGCAGTATTTT
CASSFLGSTDTQYF
>TRBJ2-2|TRBV20-1|many|TRBD1
TGCAGTGCTAGACTACTCCGGGACAGTGACACCGGGGAGCTGTTTTTT
CSARLLRDSDTGELFF
>TRBJ1-1|TRBV6-2/TRBV6-3|many|NA
TGTGCCAGCAGTTACGGCAGGCTTAACACTGAAGCTTTCTTT
CASSYGRLNTEAFF
>TRBJ2-3|TRBV7-2|many|NA
TGTGCCAGCAGCTTGGGCCCTCCCCCAGATACGCAGTATTTT
CASSLGPPPDTQYF
>TRBJ2-7|TRBV5-1|many|NA
TGCGCCAGCAGCCGGGTGGGGGAGCACGAGCAGTACTTC
CASSRVGEHEQYF
>TRBJ2-3|TRBV20-1|many|TRBD2
TGCAGTGCTAGAGCTCCTGGGTCTAGCGGGGGCGCAGATACGCAGTATTTT
CSARAPGSSGGADTQYF
>TRBJ2-1|TRBV11-2|few|NA
TGTGCCAGCAGCTTAGATCTAGACAGGAGAAGCCGCTATGAGCAGTTCTTC
CASSLDLDRRSRYEQFF
>TRBJ2-7|TRBV3-1|many|TRBD1
TGTGCCAGCAGCCACTGGGACAGGGGAACCGAGCAGTACTTC
CASSHWDRGTEQYF
>TRBJ2-2|TRBV6-5|many|NA
TGTGCCAGCAGTTACGTGGGGAAAAGGAACACCGGGGAGCTGTTTTTT
CASSYVGKRNTGELFF
>TRBJ1-2|TRBV29-1|many|TRBD1
TGCAGCGTGGGACAGCTTCTCAACTATGGCTACACCTTC
CSVGQLLNYGYTF
>TRBJ2-1|TRBV9|many|TRBD2
TGTGCCAGCAGCGTAGAAGCTGGGGGTCTAGCGGGGCTCTCTTACAATGAGCAGTTCTTC
CASSVEAGGLAGLSYNEQFF
>TRBJ2-7|TRBV5-1|many|TRBD2
TGCGCCAGCAGCGTTGGGGGGATCTCGGGGGGCGAGCAGTACTTC
CASSVGGISGGEQYF
>TRBJ1-5|TRBV28|many|TRBD1
TGTGCCAGCCGGGCAGGGGGCTATAGCAATCAGCCCCAGCATTTT
CASRAGGYSNQPQHF
>TRBJ1-1|TRBV20-1|many|NA
TGCAGTGCTCCTGGGTACACTGAAGCTTTCTTT
CSAPGYTEAFF
>TRBJ2-7|TRBV20-1|many|NA
TGCAGTGCTGGGGGACTCTCGAACTCCTACGAGCAGTACTTC
CSAGGLSNSYEQYF
>TRBJ1-1|TRBV5-5|many|NA
TGTGCCAGCAGCTTGGGGGAGTCTAACACTGAAGCTTTCTTT
CASSLGESNTEAFF
>TRBJ2-5|TRBV24-1|many|TRBD2
TGTGCCACCAGTGACGTGACTAGCGGAGTCCAAGAGACCCAGTACTTC
CATSDVTSGVQETQYF
>TRBJ1-2|TRBV20-1|many|NA
TGCAGTGCTAGAAGGGACCCCTTACTGTATGGCTACACCTTC
CSARRDPLLYGYTF
>TRBJ2-5|TRBV6-2/TRBV6-3|many|TRBD2
TGTGCCAGCAGGGGAGGGACGCTAAAAGAGACCCAGTACTTC
CASRGGTLKETQYF
>TRBJ2-2|TRBV7-2|many|NA
TGTGCCAGCAGCCCGCAGAACACCGGGGAGCTGTTTTTT
CASSPQNTGELFF
>TRBJ1-1|TRBV20-1|many|NA
TGCAGGGGGGGGCAGGGAGAAGCTTTCTTT
CRGGQGEAFF
>TRBJ2-3|TRBV20-1|many|TRBD2
TGCAGTGCTAGGAAGCGGGGGCTACGGGGAGATACGCAGTATTTT
CSARKRGLRGDTQYF
>TRBJ1-1|TRBV29-1|many|NA
TGCAGCGTGTTCGTTTACGCTGAAGCTTTCTTT
CSVFVYAEAFF
>TRBJ2-7|TRBV18|many|NA
TGTGCCAGCTCACCGACTGAGCCGTCGCTTGGGGAGCAGTACTTC
CASSPTEPSLGEQYF
>TRBJ1-4|TRBV20-1|many|NA
TGCAGTGCTAGAGATGCGACTTCTGAAAAACTGTTTTTT
CSARDATSEKLFF
>TRBJ1-5|TRBV7-7|many|NA
TGTGCTAGCAGCTTAAATGAGAATCAGCCCCAGCATTTT
CASSLNENQPQHF
>TRBJ2-2|TRBV12-3/TRBV12-4|many|NA
TGTGCCAGCAGTCCCCTGGGGGGGGGGCGGCACACCGGGGAGCTGTTTTTT
CASSPLGGGRHTGELFF
>TRBJ1-3|TRBV7-9|many|NA
TGTGCCAGCAGCCATTACCTTGACTCTGGAAACACCATATATTTT
CASSHYLDSGNTIYF
>TRBJ1-2|TRBV18|many|TRBD1
TGTGCCAGCTCACCAAGGGGACAGGGAAGAGAAGGCTACACCTTC
CASSPRGQGREGYTF